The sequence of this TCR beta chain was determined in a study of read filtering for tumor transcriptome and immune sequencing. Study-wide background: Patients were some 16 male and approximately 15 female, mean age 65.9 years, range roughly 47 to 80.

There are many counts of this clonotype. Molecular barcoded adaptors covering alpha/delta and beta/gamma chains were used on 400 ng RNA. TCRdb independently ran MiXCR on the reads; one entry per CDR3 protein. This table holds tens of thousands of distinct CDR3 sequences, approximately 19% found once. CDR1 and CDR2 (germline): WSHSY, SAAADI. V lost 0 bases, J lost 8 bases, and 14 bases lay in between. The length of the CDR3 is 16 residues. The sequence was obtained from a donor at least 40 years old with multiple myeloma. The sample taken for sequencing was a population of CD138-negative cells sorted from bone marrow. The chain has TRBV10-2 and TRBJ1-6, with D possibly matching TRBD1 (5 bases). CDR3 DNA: TGCGCCAGCAGTGAGTCAACAGTCGGGGGACATTCACCCCTCCACTTT. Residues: CASSESTVGGHSPLHF.